Shown below are 30 T cell receptor beta chains from a single sample sequenced in a study of cytomegalovirus exposure and HLA in healthy donors. PCR amplification relied on 60 Vbeta primers (plus 13 Jbeta primers). TCRdb keeps only in-frame clones here, not all; method: immunoSEQ multiplex PCR. The sample yields approximately 84,000 clones, approximately 78% seen once. Material: PBMCs. The receptors originated from a male donor in good health and CMV-seropositive.

This clone showed up just once. This rearrangement joins TRBV4-2 to TRBJ2-7; 9 positions agree with TRBD1. Germline V lookup: CDR1 LGHNA, CDR2 YNFKEQ. J was trimmed by 3 bases and V by 4 bases; bases with no gene match: 10. CDR3 size: 16 residues. This CDR3 reads CASSPIPGQGIYEQYF. In DNA, the CDR3 is TGTGCCAGCAGCCCTATCCCGGGACAGGGAATCTACGAGCAGTACTTC.

This chain uses TRBV7-9 with TRBJ2-7; TRBD1 is a possible D gene (6 bases). Germline V CDR1 and CDR2: SEHNR, FQNEAQ (reference sequence). The CDR3 contains 12 residues. Between the trimmed V and J ends, which lost 7 bases and 5 bases, there was a span of 12 bases. CDR3 loop: CASNRVADEQYF. The CDR3 nucleotides read TGTGCCAGCAACAGGGTAGCCGACGAGCAGTACTTC. Variable domain in full (rest from reference TRBV7-9 and TRBJ2-7): DTGVSQNPRHKITKRGQNVTFRCDPISEHNRLYWYRQTLGQGPEFLTYFQNEAQLEKSRLLSDRFSAERPKGSFSTLEIQRTEQGDSAMYLCASNRVADEQYFGPGTRLTVT.

This sequence joins TRBV30 and TRBJ2-3, with unresolved D. This CDR3 is built from 15 residues. The V and J ends lost 2 bases and 0 bases respectively, with 12 bases between them. Looked up from germline, CDR1 is GTSNPN and CDR2 is SVGIG (reference sequence). The CDR3: CAWSRTSTSTDTQYF. In nucleotides, the CDR3 is TGTGCCTGGAGTCGTACGTCGACTAGCACAGATACGCAGTATTTT.

The CDR3 reads CASSWARELFF. The CDR3 nucleotides are TGTGCCAGCAGCTGGGCCCGGGAGCTGTTTTTT. The chain has TRBV7-2 and TRBJ2-2; no reliable D call. V was trimmed by 4 bases and J by 9 bases, leaving 6 bases between them. The CDR3 loop spans 11 amino acids. Germline V CDR1 and CDR2: SGHTA, FQGNSA. Full variable domain (rest looked up from reference TRBV7-2 and TRBJ2-2): GAGVSQSPSNKVTEKGKDVELRCDPISGHTALYWYRQSLGQGLEFLIYFQGNSAPDKSGLPSDRFSAERTGGSVSTLTIQRTQQEDSAVYLCASSWARELFFGEGSRLTVL.

The chain has TRBV6-5 and TRBJ1-2; a weak D match, TRBD1 (6 bases). Germline loops: CDR1 MNHEY, CDR2 SVGAGI. The V and J ends lost 6 bases and 3 bases respectively, with 14 bases between them. The CDR3 runs 14 residues. The CDR3 coding sequence is TGTGCCAGCAGCAAGGACAGAAGCTACTATGGCTACACCTTC. This codes for CASSKDRSYYGYTF.

This clone was observed at least ten times. This chain connects TRBV6-5 to TRBJ1-1; no reliable D call. Germline CDR1 reads MNHEY; CDR2 reads SVGAGI. V lost 2 bases, J lost 1 base, and 5 bases lay in between. The CDR3 totals 13 residues. The CDR3 spells CASSYGGNTEAFF. CDR3 DNA: TGTGCCAGCAGTTACGGAGGGAACACTGAAGCTTTCTTT.

This clone is judged medium-sized. This rearrangement joins TRBV28 to TRBJ1-5; D might be TRBD1 (5 bases). V was clipped by 3 bases and J by 6 bases, with 6 bases between them. This CDR3 contains 12 residues. The germline V gene has CDR1 MDHEN and CDR2 SYDVKM. CDR3 nucleotides: TGTGCCAGCAGTTTTGGGGCTCAGCCCCAGCATTTT. Translation gives CASSFGAQPQHF.

The rearrangement links TRBV30 to TRBJ1-6, with D uncertain. This CDR3 has 14 residues. Germline V CDR1 and CDR2: GTSNPN, SVGIG (reference sequence). V was shortened by 2 bases and J by 9 bases, with 14 bases between the two germline ends. The CDR3 DNA is TGTGCCTGGAGTAACGAGGGTGGGGTTTCACCCCTCCACTTT. Amino acids: CAWSNEGGVSPLHF.

This clone came up once. V gene TRBV13 combines with J gene TRBJ1-1; tentative D call: TRBD1 (6 bases). This CDR3 contains 15 residues. Germline V CDR1 and CDR2: PRHDT, FYEKMQ (reference sequence). Deletions cut 2 bases from V and 5 bases from J, with 15 bases between. The CDR3 sequence is CASSLPSAQGTEAFF. The CDR3 DNA reads TGTGCCAGCAGCTTACCATCTGCCCAGGGGACTGAAGCTTTCTTT. The complete variable domain, with remaining parts taken from reference TRBV13 and TRBJ1-1, reads AAGVIQSPRHLIKEKRETATLKCYPIPRHDTVYWYQQGPGQDPQFLISFYEKMQSDKGSIPDRFSAQQFSDYHSELNMSSLELGDSALYFCASSLPSAQGTEAFFGQGTRLTVV.

The genes are TRBV6-1 and TRBJ1-5; 8 bases line up with TRBD1. In germline, CDR1 is MNHNS, CDR2 SASEGT. This CDR3 is 13 amino acids long. V lost 10 bases, J lost 2 bases, and 4 bases stayed unmatched. The CDR3 coding sequence is TGTGCCATTGCACAGGGGGGCAATCAGCCCCAGCATTTT. This translates into CAIAQGGNQPQHF.

The chain is built from TRBV28 and TRBJ2-1, with D maybe TRBD2 (6 bases). Germline CDR1 is MDHEN and CDR2 is SYDVKM. Trimming removed 10 bases from V and 6 bases from J, with 25 bases in between. This CDR3 has 16 amino acids. The CDR3 nucleotides read TGTGCCACCCCCACCCCGCAATGGGCGGGACCCAATGAGCAGTTCTTC. Translated: CATPTPQWAGPNEQFF.

The CDR3 spells CASSEMGLSKDSKNIQYF. The CDR3 DNA reads TGTGCCAGCAGCGAGATGGGGCTTTCGAAAGACTCCAAAAACATTCAGTACTTC. The chain combines TRBV7-9 with TRBJ2-4; possibly TRBD1 for D (5 bases). Trimming removed 5 bases from V and 2 bases from J, with 22 bases in between. Germline lookup yields CDR1 SEHNR and CDR2 FQNEAQ (reference sequence). This CDR3 is 18 amino acids long.

The chain couples TRBV30 to TRBJ1-3; TRBD1 might be the D (6 bases). The CDR3 has 15 amino acids. V lost 0 bases and J lost 0, with 9 bases in between. Germline lookup yields CDR1 GTSNPN and CDR2 SVGIG (reference sequence). The CDR3, as DNA: TGTGCCTGGAGTGTAGGACAGTTCTCTGGAAACACCATATATTTT. As protein: CAWSVGQFSGNTIYF. The full variable domain, completed using reference TRBV30 and TRBJ1-3, is SQTIHQWPATLVQPVGSPLSLECTVEGTSNPNLYWYRQAAGRGLQLLFYSVGIGQISSEVPQNLSASRPQDRQFILSSKKLLLSDSGFYLCAWSVGQFSGNTIYFGEGSWLTVV.

There are a few counts of this clone. This chain uses TRBV4-3 with TRBJ1-4; 8 positions agree with TRBD1. With V trimmed by 3 bases and J by 8 bases, 11 bases remained unmatched. The V gene's germline CDR1 is LGHNA and CDR2 YSLEER. The CDR3 totals 16 residues. The CDR3 DNA follows: TGCGCCAGCAGCCACAGCACAGGGGGAGGTCGCGAAAAACTGTTTTTT. It specifies CASSHSTGGGREKLFF.

The J gene is TRBJ2-7, the V gene TRBV5-1; TRBD2 matches at 11 bases. V gave up 3 bases and J gave up 3 bases; unmatched junction bases: 2. The CDR3 consists of 14 residues. Germline assignment: CDR1 SGHRS and CDR2 YFSETQ. For the CDR3, the DNA is TGCGCCAGCAGCTACGGGACTAGCGGCTACGAGCAGTACTTC. Amino acid sequence: CASSYGTSGYEQYF.

V gene TRBV5-1 combines with J gene TRBJ1-2, with TRBD1 matching 7 bases. Unmatched junction bases numbered 4, after V lost 0 bases and J lost 2 bases. The CDR3 contains 15 residues. The V gene's germline CDR1 is SGHRS and CDR2 YFSETQ. The CDR3 coding sequence is TGCGCCAGCAGCTTGGGACCGGGACAGAACTATGGCTACACCTTC. It yields the protein CASSLGPGQNYGYTF.

This clone was seen at least ten times. V and J are TRBV4-3 and TRBJ2-6, with D unresolved. The length of the CDR3 is 17 residues. Germline V gives CDR1 LGHNA, CDR2 YSLEER. Trimming stripped 1 base from V and 0 bases from J, with 10 bases between. CDR3 DNA sequence: TGCGCCAGCAGCCAAGGCGACACCTACTCTGGGGCCAACGTCCTGACTTTC. It translates to CASSQGDTYSGANVLTF.

V gene TRBV7-8 combines with J gene TRBJ2-7, with 11 nucleotides matching TRBD2. The V segment lost 5 bases and the J segment 3 bases; nucleotides outside the gene matches: 6. Germline CDR1 reads SGHVS; CDR2 reads FQNEAQ. The CDR3 extends over 15 amino acids. CDR3 sequence (DNA): TGTGCCAGCAGCCACCCACTAGCGGGAGTCTACGAGCAGTACTTC. Encoded protein: CASSHPLAGVYEQYF.

The chain uses TRBV30 and TRBJ1-5; 7 bases align to TRBD1. Germline assignment: CDR1 GTSNPN and CDR2 SVGIG (reference sequence). V gave up 1 base and J gave up 5 bases; unmatched junction bases: 8. The CDR3 runs to 15 residues. The CDR3 DNA reads as TGTGCCTGGAGTGATGACAGGGTTCGGGATCAGCCCCAGCATTTT. Residues: CAWSDDRVRDQPQHF.

The CDR3 spells CASSEGRGRQFF. For the CDR3, the DNA is TGTGCCAGCAGTGAAGGTCGGGGAAGGCAGTTCTTC. J is TRBJ2-1 and V is TRBV2, with D perhaps matching TRBD2 (5 bases). The CDR3 spans 12 residues. The V gene's germline CDR1 is SNHLY and CDR2 FYNNEI. Trimming removed 1 base at V and 12 bases at J, with 10 bases between.

This clone counts as medium-sized. V usage is TRBV7-9 and J usage is TRBJ2-3; D is uncertain. CDR3 length equals 15 residues. Germline CDR1 is SEHNR and CDR2 is FQNEAQ (reference sequence). Deletions cut 0 bases from V and 1 base from J, with 8 bases between. CDR3 region: CASSLAELGTDTQYF. In DNA form, the CDR3 reads TGTGCCAGCAGCTTAGCGGAGTTAGGCACAGATACGCAGTATTTT.

The V and J genes are TRBV9 and TRBJ1-4; TRBD1 matches 9 bases. This CDR3 has 15 amino acids. Trimming at V came to 3 bases and at J to 8 bases, leaving 8 bases not matched to a gene. In germline, CDR1 is SGDLS, CDR2 YYNGEE. The CDR3 DNA sequence: TGTGCCAGCAGCGATACCGGGACAGGGCACGAAAAACTGTTTTTT. Translating it yields CASSDTGTGHEKLFF. The full variable domain, rest sourced from reference TRBV9 and TRBJ1-4, is DSGVTQTPKHLITATGQRVTLRCSPRSGDLSVYWYQQSLDQGLQFLIQYYNGEERAKGNILERFSAQQFPDLHSELNLSSLELGDSALYFCASSDTGTGHEKLFFGSGTQLSVL.

V and J are TRBV10-3 and TRBJ2-1, with 9 nucleotides matching TRBD2. There are 15 residues in the CDR3. Germline CDR1 ENHRY, CDR2 SYGVKD. The junction had 7 bases not matched to a gene; V was cut back by 10 bases and J by 0 bases. The CDR3 DNA follows: TGTGCCACCCACGGGCGGGAGGGCTCCTACAATGAGCAGTTCTTC. Translation: CATHGREGSYNEQFF.

Only a few counts were recorded for this clone. This chain joins TRBV7-9 and TRBJ2-4; 9 positions agree with TRBD2. From germline, CDR1 is SEHNR and CDR2 FQNEAQ (reference sequence). With V trimmed by 5 bases and J by 5 bases, 7 bases remained unmatched. CDR3 size: 15 residues. The chain's CDR3 is CASSHTSGRQNIQYF. CDR3 nucleotides: TGTGCCAGCAGCCACACTAGCGGGCGACAAAACATTCAGTACTTC.

The chain links TRBV2 to TRBJ1-2, with TRBD1 identical over 7 bases. This CDR3 is built from 19 residues. Germline CDR1 SNHLY, CDR2 FYNNEI. The V gene end was trimmed by 1 base and the J gene end by 1 base; junction bases not matched to a gene: 15. The CDR3 DNA sequence: TGTGCCAGCAGTGAAGAAACGTACGGAGGACAGGAGTTTAACTATGGCTACACCTTC. Protein: CASSEETYGGQEFNYGYTF.

V gene TRBV29-1 combines with J gene TRBJ1-1; D remains ambiguous. Trimming left V 4 bases short and J 1 base short, with 10 bases between. The CDR3 consists of 13 residues. CDR1 is SQVTM and CDR2 is ANQGSEA in the germline V gene. The CDR3 coding sequence is TGCAGCGTTGGGCACGGAGCGAACACTGAAGCTTTCTTT. Protein: CSVGHGANTEAFF.

This rearrangement joins TRBV5-1 to TRBJ2-1, with 7 bases that match TRBD1. Germline V lookup: CDR1 SGHRS, CDR2 YFSETQ. Trimming cost V 0 bases and J 4 bases; bases outside gene matches: 4. There are 15 residues in the CDR3. Here the CDR3 reads CASSLVQGVYNEQFF. CDR3 DNA: TGCGCCAGCAGCTTGGTTCAGGGGGTTTACAATGAGCAGTTCTTC.

The gene calls are TRBV10-1 and TRBJ2-7; 7 bases match TRBD1. Per the germline V gene, CDR1 is WNHNN and CDR2 is SYGVQD (reference sequence). The trim removed 2 bases at V and 3 bases at J, leaving 4 bases unmatched. The CDR3 extends over 14 amino acids. The CDR3 DNA reads TGCGCCAGCAGTGAGAAACGGGACAGCTACGAGCAGTACTTC. Its translation is CASSEKRDSYEQYF.

This clone was observed a single time. The V and J genes are TRBV5-1 and TRBJ2-1; tentatively, D is TRBD1 (6 bases). This CDR3 comprises 14 residues. V was clipped by 4 bases and J by 5 bases, with 13 bases between them. Germline assignment: CDR1 SGHRS and CDR2 YFSETQ. CDR3 protein: CASSNSGTHNEQFF. CDR3 bases: TGCGCCAGCAGCAATTCCGGGACACACAATGAGCAGTTCTTC. Looking up the rest from reference TRBV5-1 and TRBJ2-1 gives the full variable domain: KAGVTQTPRYLIKTRGQQVTLSCSPISGHRSVSWYQQTPGQGLQFLFEYFSETQRNKGNFPGRFSGRQFSNSRSEMNVSTLELGDSALYLCASSNSGTHNEQFFGPGTRLTVL.

This clone has just one count. This chain links TRBV10-3 with TRBJ1-2; TRBD1 matches 10 bases. This CDR3 has 14 residues. Trimming took 4 bases from V and 4 from J; bases not matched to a gene: 3. Looked up from germline, CDR1 is ENHRY and CDR2 is SYGVKD. CDR3 DNA sequence: TGTGCCATCAGTGGGACAGGGGGGGGCTATGGCTACACCTTC. The encoded protein is CAISGTGGGYGYTF.